Listed below are T cell receptor beta chains from one sample, sequenced in a study of T-cell memory formation after mild COVID-19. MiXCR, run by TCRdb on the 5' RACE reads, gives a single entry per CDR3 protein. In the table there are about 57,000 distinct CDR3 sequences, 12% of which are singletons. What was sequenced was PBMCs or a T cell subset sorted from them (not recorded which). These receptors all come from a man in his late teens or twenties who had mild COVID-19 (a few samples of this study predate the infection). Cell type and time point are not known. Both conserved end residues are part of each CDR3. The D gene is left open where the match is weak. Not all rows give a size; the values are once, few, many and, for expanded clones, a class.

TRBJ2-5 NA few TRBV7-2 TGTGCCAGCAGCTCTACCAGAGCTTGGGAGACCCAGTACTTC CASSSTRAWETQYF
TRBJ1-5 NA few TRBV6-2/TRBV6-3 TGTGCCAGCGGATTCTATAGCAATCAGCCCCAGCATTTT CASGFYSNQPQHF
TRBJ2-3 NA NA TRBV4-2 TGTGCCAGCAGCCAGAATACTAGGCCATTGGCAGATACGCAGTATTTT CASSQNTRPLADTQYF
TRBJ2-1 TRBD2 few TRBV28 TGTGCCAGCAGTTTTTTGGAACTAGCGGGGGGAACGTCCTACAATGAGCAGTTCTTC CASSFLELAGGTSYNEQFF
TRBJ2-3 TRBD2 few TRBV4-1 TGCGCCAGCAGCCAAGAGTATGTTAGCGGGGGGACAGATACGCAGTATTTT CASSQEYVSGGTDTQYF
TRBJ2-5 TRBD2 many TRBV9 TGTGCCAGCAGCCCCCGCTCCTCCAGCGGGGGCGCCGAGACCCAGTACTTC CASSPRSSSGGAETQYF
TRBJ2-1 NA many TRBV14 TGTGCCAGCAGCCCCCTTGGGTGGGGGCTGGATGAGCAGTTCTTC CASSPLGWGLDEQFF
TRBJ2-7 TRBD2 NA TRBV12-3/TRBV12-4 TGTGCCAGCAGCCACCCGGGGACGGGGGGGGAATCCTACGAGCAGTACTTC CASSHPGTGGESYEQYF
TRBJ2-5 TRBD1 few TRBV7-2 TGTGCCACCAGCGGTTTGGACCGGGACAGACATCCGAGAGAGACCCAGTACTTC CATSGLDRDRHPRETQYF
TRBJ2-7 NA few TRBV4-1 TGCGCCAGCAGCCAAGGCCAGACGAGCTCCTACGAGCAGTACTTC CASSQGQTSSYEQYF
TRBJ1-4 NA few TRBV4-3 TGCGCCAGCAGCCAAGATACGGCAGCCTCTAATGAAAAACTGTTTTTT CASSQDTAASNEKLFF
TRBJ2-3 NA NA TRBV6-5 TGTGCCACCCAACAAGACCCTAGCACAGATACGCAGTATTTT CATQQDPSTDTQYF